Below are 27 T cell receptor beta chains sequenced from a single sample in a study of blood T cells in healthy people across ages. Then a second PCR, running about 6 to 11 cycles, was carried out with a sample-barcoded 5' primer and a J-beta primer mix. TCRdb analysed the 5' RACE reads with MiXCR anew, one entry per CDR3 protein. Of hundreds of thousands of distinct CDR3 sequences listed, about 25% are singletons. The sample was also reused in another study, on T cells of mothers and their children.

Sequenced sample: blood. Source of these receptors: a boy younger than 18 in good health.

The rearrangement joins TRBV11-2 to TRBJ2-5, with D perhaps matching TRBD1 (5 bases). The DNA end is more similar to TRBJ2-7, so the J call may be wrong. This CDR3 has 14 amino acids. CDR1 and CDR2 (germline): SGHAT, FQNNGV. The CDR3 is CASSLSGKPYEQYF. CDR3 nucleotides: TGTGCCAGCAGCTTATCAGGGAAACCCTACGAGCAGTACTTC.

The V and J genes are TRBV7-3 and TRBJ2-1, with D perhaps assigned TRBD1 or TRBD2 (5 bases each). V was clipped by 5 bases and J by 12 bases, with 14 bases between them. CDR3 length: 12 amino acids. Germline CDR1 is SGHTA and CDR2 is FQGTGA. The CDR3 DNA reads TGTGCCAGCAGCGGGGACGTCGCGGGGCAGTTCTTC. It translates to CASSGDVAGQFF.

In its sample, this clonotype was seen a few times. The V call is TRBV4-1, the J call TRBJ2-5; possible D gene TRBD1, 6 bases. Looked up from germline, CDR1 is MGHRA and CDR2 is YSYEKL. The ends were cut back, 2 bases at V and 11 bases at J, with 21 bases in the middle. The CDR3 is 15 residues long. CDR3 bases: TGCGCCAGCAGCCAAACTACAGGGACCGTTTACGATCAGTACTTC. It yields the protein CASSQTTGTVYDQYF.

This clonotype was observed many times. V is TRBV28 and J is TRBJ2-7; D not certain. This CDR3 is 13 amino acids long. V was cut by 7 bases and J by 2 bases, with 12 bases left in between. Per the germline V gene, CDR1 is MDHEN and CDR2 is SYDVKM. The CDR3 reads CASTWAGTYEQYF. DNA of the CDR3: TGTGCCAGCACCTGGGCCGGAACCTACGAGCAGTACTTC.

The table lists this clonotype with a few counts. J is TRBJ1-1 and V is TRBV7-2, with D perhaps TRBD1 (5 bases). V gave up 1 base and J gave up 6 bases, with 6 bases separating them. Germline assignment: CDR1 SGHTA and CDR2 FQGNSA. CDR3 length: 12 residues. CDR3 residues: CASSLGQSEAFF. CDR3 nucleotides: TGTGCCAGCAGCTTAGGACAGTCTGAAGCTTTCTTT.

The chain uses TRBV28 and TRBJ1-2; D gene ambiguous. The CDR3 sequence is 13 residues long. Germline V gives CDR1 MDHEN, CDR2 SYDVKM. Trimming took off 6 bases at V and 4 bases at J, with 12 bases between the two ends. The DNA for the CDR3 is TGTGCCAGCAGCCCGGACGGCATCTATGGCTACACCTTC. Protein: CASSPDGIYGYTF.

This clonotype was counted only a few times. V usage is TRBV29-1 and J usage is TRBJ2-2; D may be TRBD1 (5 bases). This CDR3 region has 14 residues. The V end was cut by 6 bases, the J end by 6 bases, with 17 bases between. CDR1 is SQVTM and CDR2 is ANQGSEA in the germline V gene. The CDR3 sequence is CSVFWQGNPGELFF. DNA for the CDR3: TGCAGCGTCTTTTGGCAGGGCAATCCCGGGGAGCTGTTTTTT.

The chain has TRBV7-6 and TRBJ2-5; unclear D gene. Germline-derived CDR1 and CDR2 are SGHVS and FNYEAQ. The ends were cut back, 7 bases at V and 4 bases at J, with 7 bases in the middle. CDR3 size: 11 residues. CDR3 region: CASTDPETQYF. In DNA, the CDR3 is TGTGCCAGCACGGACCCAGAGACCCAGTACTTC.

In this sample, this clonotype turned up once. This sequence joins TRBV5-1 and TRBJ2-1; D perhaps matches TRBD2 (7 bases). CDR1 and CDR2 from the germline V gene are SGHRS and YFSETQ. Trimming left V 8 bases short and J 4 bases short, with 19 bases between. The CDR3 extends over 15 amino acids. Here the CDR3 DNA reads TGCGCCAGTAATGGGGGGGGCGAAGGGTACAATGAGCAGTTCTTC. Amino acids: CASNGGGEGYNEQFF.

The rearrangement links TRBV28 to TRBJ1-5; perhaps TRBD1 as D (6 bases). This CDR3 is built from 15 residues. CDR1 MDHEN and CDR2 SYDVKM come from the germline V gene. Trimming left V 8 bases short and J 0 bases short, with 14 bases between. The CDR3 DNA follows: TGTGCCAGCGATGGGACAACCGGTAGCAATCAGCCCCAGCATTTT. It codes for CASDGTTGSNQPQHF. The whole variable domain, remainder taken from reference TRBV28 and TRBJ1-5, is DVKVTQSSRYLVKRTGEKVFLECVQDMDHENMFWYRQDPGLGLRLIYFSYDVKMKEKGDIPEGYSVSREKKERFSLILESASTNQTSMYLCASDGTTGSNQPQHFGDGTRLSIL.

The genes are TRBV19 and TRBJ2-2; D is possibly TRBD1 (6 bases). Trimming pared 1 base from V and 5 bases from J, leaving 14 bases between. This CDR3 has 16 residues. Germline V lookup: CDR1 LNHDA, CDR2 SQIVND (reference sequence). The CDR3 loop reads CASSIAHREGTGELFF. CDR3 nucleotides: TGTGCCAGTAGTATAGCCCACAGGGAAGGGACCGGGGAGCTGTTTTTT. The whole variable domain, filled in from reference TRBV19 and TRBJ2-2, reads DGGITQSPKYLFRKEGQNVTLSCEQNLNHDAMYWYRQDPGQGLRLIYYSQIVNDFQKGDIAEGYSVSREKKESFPLTVTSAQKNPTAFYLCASSIAHREGTGELFFGEGSRLTVL.

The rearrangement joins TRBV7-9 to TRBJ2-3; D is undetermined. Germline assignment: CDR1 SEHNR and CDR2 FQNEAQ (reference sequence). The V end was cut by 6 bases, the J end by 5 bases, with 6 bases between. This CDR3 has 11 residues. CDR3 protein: CASSWVDTQYF. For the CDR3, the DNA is TGTGCCAGCAGTTGGGTAGATACGCAGTATTTT.

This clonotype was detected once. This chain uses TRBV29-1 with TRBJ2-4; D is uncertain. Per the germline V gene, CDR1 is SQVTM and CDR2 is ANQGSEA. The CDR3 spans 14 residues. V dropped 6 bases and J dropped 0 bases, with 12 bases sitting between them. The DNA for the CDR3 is TGCAGCGTAGGAGACATATTAGCCAAAAACATTCAGTACTTC. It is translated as CSVGDILAKNIQYF.

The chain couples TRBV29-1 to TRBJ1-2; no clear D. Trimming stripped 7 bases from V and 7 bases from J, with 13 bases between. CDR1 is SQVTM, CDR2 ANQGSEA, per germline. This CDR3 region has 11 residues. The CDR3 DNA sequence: TGCAGCGCCGGATCCCCGGGTGGCTACACCTTC. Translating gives CSAGSPGGYTF.

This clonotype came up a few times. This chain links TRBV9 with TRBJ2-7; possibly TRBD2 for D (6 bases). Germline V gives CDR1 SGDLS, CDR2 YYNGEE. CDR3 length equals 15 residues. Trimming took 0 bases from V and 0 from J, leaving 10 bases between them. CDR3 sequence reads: CASSVAPGSSYEQYF. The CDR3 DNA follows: TGTGCCAGCAGCGTAGCCCCCGGGAGCTCCTACGAGCAGTACTTC.

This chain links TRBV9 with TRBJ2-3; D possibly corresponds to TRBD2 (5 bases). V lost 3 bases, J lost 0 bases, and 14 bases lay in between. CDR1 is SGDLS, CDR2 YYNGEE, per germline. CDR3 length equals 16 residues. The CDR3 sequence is CASSAGGTRSTDTQYF. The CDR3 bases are TGTGCCAGCAGCGCAGGAGGAACGAGGAGCACAGATACGCAGTATTTT.

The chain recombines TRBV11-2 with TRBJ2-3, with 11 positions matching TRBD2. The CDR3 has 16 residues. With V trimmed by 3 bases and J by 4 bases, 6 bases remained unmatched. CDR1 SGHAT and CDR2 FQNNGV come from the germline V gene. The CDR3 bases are TGTGCCAGCAGCTTTGGTTTAGCGGGAGGGCCAGATACGCAGTATTTT. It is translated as CASSFGLAGGPDTQYF.

CDR3 in DNA: TGTGCCAGCAGTTCCCCGAGGGGGGACAGGGGTGAGTGGAGGCAGTATTTT. It translates to CASSSPRGDRGEWRQYF. V and J are TRBV27 and TRBJ2-3; 10 bases agree with TRBD1. The ends lost 4 bases at V and 11 bases at J; junction bases unmatched: 18. The CDR3 consists of 17 residues. Germline loops: CDR1 MNHEY, CDR2 SMNVEV (reference sequence).

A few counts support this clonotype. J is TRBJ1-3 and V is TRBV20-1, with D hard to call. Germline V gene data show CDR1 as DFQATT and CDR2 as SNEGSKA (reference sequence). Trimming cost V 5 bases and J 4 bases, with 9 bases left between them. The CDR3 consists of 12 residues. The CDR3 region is CSAGDLGNTIYF. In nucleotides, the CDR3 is TGCAGTGCTGGCGACCTCGGAAACACCATATATTTT.

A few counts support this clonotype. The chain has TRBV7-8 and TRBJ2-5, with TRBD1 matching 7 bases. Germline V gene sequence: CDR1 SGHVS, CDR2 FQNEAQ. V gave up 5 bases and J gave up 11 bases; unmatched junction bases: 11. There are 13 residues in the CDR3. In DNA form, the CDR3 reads TGTGCCAGCAGCCTGATCGGAGACAGGGAGCAGTACTTC. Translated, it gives CASSLIGDREQYF.

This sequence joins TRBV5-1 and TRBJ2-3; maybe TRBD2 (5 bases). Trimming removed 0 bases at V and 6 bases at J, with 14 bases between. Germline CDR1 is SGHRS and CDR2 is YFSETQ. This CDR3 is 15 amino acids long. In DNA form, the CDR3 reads TGCGCCAGCAGCTTGGAGGCTAGCATACCGGATACGCAGTATTTT. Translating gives CASSLEASIPDTQYF.

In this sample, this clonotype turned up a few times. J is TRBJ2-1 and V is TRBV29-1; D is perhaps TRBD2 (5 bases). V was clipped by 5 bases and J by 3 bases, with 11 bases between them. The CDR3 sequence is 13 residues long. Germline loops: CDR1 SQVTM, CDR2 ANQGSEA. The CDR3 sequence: CSVRGSYYNEQFF. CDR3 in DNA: TGCAGCGTTCGAGGGTCCTACTACAATGAGCAGTTCTTC.

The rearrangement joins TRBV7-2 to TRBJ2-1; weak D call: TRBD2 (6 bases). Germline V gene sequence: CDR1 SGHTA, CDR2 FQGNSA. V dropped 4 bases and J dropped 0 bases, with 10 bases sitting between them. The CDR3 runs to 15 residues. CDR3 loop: CASSSWRVSYNEQFF. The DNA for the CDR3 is TGTGCCAGCAGCTCTTGGAGGGTCTCCTACAATGAGCAGTTCTTC.

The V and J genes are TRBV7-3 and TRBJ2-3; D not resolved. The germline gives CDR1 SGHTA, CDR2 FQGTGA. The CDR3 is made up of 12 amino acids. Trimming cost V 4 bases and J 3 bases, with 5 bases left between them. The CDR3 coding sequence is TGTGCCAGCAGCTACGAGACAGATACGCAGTATTTT. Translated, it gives CASSYETDTQYF.

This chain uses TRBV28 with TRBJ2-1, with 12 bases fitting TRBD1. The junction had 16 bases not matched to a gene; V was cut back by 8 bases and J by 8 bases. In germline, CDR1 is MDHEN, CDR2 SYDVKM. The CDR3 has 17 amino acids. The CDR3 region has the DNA TGTGCCAGCTGGTCGATGGCGGGACAGGGGGCTGTAGATGAGCAGTTCTTC. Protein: CASWSMAGQGAVDEQFF.

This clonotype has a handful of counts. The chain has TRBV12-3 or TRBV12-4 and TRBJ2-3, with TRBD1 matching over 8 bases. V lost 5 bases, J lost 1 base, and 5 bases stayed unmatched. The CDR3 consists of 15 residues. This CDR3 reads CASSPDRDRTDTQYF. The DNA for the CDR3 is TGTGCCAGCAGTCCGGACAGGGACCGCACAGATACGCAGTATTTT.

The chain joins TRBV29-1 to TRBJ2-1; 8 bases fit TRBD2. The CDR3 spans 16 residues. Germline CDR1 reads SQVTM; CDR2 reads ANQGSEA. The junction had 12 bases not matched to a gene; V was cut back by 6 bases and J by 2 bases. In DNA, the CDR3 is TGCAGCGTGCCCCCGACTAGCGCCACCGCCTACAATGAGCAGTTCTTC. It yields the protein CSVPPTSATAYNEQFF.